These 12 T cell receptor beta chains originate from one sample sequenced in a study of T cell changes during pregnancy in multiple sclerosis. The table came from immunoSEQ multiplex PCR; TCRdb's copy has only in-frame clones and leaves some out. The sample has about 80,000 clones; approximately 90% are singletons. Source: peripheral blood, taken before pregnancy. The source is a female donor with multiple sclerosis, enrolled in a pregnancy study.

This rearrangement joins TRBV9 to TRBJ2-3; TRBD1 is a possible D gene (5 bases). Looked up from germline, CDR1 is SGDLS and CDR2 is YYNGEE. V was clipped by 2 bases and J by 2 bases, with 15 bases between them. The CDR3 totals 16 residues. The CDR3 DNA reads TGTGCCAGCAGCGTTCAGGGAAATTCAGCCACAGATACGCAGTATTTT. Protein: CASSVQGNSATDTQYF.

The rearrangement links TRBV29-1 to TRBJ2-3; D is possibly TRBD2 (5 bases). The germline gives CDR1 SQVTM, CDR2 ANQGSEA. Between the trimmed V and J ends, which lost 6 bases and 0 bases, there was a span of 10 bases. The CDR3 sequence is 13 residues long. CDR3 region: CSVPSPSTDTQYF. In nucleotides, the CDR3 is TGCAGCGTGCCTAGCCCTAGCACAGATACGCAGTATTTT.

DNA of the CDR3: TGCGCCAGCAGCTTGGAGAGGACATCCACAGATACGCAGTATTTT. Residues: CASSLERTSTDTQYF. V and J are TRBV5-1 and TRBJ2-3; TRBD1 is a possible D gene (5 bases). The CDR3 has 15 residues. Between the trimmed V and J ends, which lost 0 bases and 2 bases, there was a span of 10 bases. Germline assignment: CDR1 SGHRS and CDR2 YFSETQ.

The chain employs TRBV7-8 and TRBJ2-1; 7 positions match TRBD2. CDR1 and CDR2 from the germline V gene are SGHVS and FQNEAQ. The trim removed 2 bases at V and 2 bases at J, leaving 6 bases unmatched. CDR3 length equals 16 residues. The CDR3 here is CASSLWRGTTYNEQFF. CDR3 sequence (DNA): TGTGCCAGCAGCTTATGGCGGGGGACCACCTACAATGAGCAGTTCTTC.

This clone was observed a few times. The chain employs TRBV9 and TRBJ2-2, with D possibly TRBD1 on 6 matching bases. This CDR3 spans 14 amino acids. Germline CDR1 is SGDLS and CDR2 is YYNGEE. V lost 2 bases and J lost 5, with 10 bases in between. CDR3 nucleotides: TGTGCCAGCAGCGTCTCAGGGGTTACCGGGGAGCTGTTTTTT. This gives the protein CASSVSGVTGELFF.

The chain recombines TRBV19 with TRBJ1-1; 7 nucleotides agree with TRBD1. The CDR3 totals 15 residues. Germline V gives CDR1 LNHDA, CDR2 SQIVND (reference sequence). The V gene end was trimmed by 1 base and the J gene end by 3 bases; junction bases not matched to a gene: 5. The CDR3 sequence: CASSIAIQGHTEAFF. CDR3 DNA sequence: TGTGCCAGTAGTATAGCCATACAGGGGCACACTGAAGCTTTCTTT.

V and J are TRBV4-1 and TRBJ1-2; D gene ambiguous. Looked up from germline, CDR1 is MGHRA and CDR2 is YSYEKL. Trimming stripped 0 bases from V and 2 bases from J, with 7 bases between. The CDR3 has 14 residues. As DNA, the CDR3 is TGCGCCAGCAGCCAAGAAACGGTCAACTATGGCTACACCTTC. Its protein product is CASSQETVNYGYTF.

The chain combines TRBV5-4 with TRBJ1-5, with D maybe TRBD1 (5 bases). Germline CDR1 and CDR2: SGHNT and YYREEE (reference sequence). The CDR3 spans 13 residues. CDR3 sequence (DNA): TGTTTCGGGGGGACGGGTTTTGGGCAGCCCCAGCATTTT. It yields the protein CFGGTGFGQPQHF.

The chain uses TRBV9 and TRBJ1-2; 7 positions agree with TRBD1. Germline CDR1 SGDLS, CDR2 YYNGEE. This CDR3 is built from 16 residues. V shed 0 bases and J 0 bases; nucleotides not matched to a gene: 5. CDR3 DNA sequence: TGTGCCAGCAGCGTAGGAGGGGGCCTAGCTAACTATGGCTACACCTTC. Encoded protein: CASSVGGGLANYGYTF.

The CDR3 region has the DNA TGTGCCAGCAGTCATCTCGGGTACAATGAGCAGTTCTTC. Amino acids: CASSHLGYNEQFF. The chain has TRBV4-2 and TRBJ2-1, with D unclear. The V gene's germline CDR1 is LGHNA and CDR2 YNFKEQ. CDR3 size: 13 residues. V lost 6 bases and J 4 bases, leaving 10 bases between the germline ends.

J is TRBJ1-4 and V is TRBV2; D ambiguous. V lost 3 bases and J 7 bases, leaving 12 bases between the germline ends. The germline V gene has CDR1 SNHLY and CDR2 FYNNEI. The CDR3 extends over 14 amino acids. CDR3 loop: CASSDSGSGEKLFF. CDR3 nucleotides: TGTGCCAGCAGTGACTCGGGTTCCGGTGAAAAACTGTTTTTT.

This clone was recorded only once. This CDR3 is CASSVARTPYGYTF. The CDR3 DNA reads as TGTGCCAGCAGCGTAGCTCGAACACCCTATGGCTACACCTTC. The chain recombines TRBV9 with TRBJ1-2, with D hard to call. The V gene lost 0 bases and the J gene lost 4 bases, with 10 bases spanning the gap. The CDR3 is made up of 14 amino acids. The germline V gene encodes CDR1 SGDLS and CDR2 YYNGEE.